The 15 T cell receptor beta chains below come from one sample, sequenced in a study of beta chain features in type 1 diabetes. General study results and limits: TCRB CDR3s from Type 1 diabetes patients were moderately but significantly shorter in all four CD4+ subsets.

Antigens for these TCRs are unknown. The whole isolated RNA underwent reverse transcription, so sequencing captured expressed TCRB transcripts. TCRdb's copy holds only in-frame clones and misses some; the assay was immunoSEQ multiplex PCR. The data hold some 150,000 clones, with 13% observed a single time. Material for sequencing was central memory CD4+ T cells from blood. These receptors all come from a man aged 18 to 30 with type 1 diabetes.

This clone was seen more than once but under ten times. The V call is TRBV28, the J call TRBJ1-6; D call uncertain. The CDR3 runs to 12 residues. Between the trimmed V and J ends, which lost 4 bases and 10 bases, there was a span of 8 bases. Germline CDR1 is MDHEN and CDR2 is SYDVKM. In DNA form, the CDR3 reads TGTGCCAGCAGTTCCCGCTTGTCACCCCTCCACTTT. Translated: CASSSRLSPLHF. The variable domain in full, completed from reference TRBV28 and TRBJ1-6, reads DVKVTQSSRYLVKRTGEKVFLECVQDMDHENMFWYRQDPGLGLRLIYFSYDVKMKEKGDIPEGYSVSREKKERFSLILESASTNQTSMYLCASSSRLSPLHFGNGTRLTVT.

The rearrangement links TRBV6-1 to TRBJ2-1; 7 bases map to TRBD1. With 4 bases clipped from V and 6 bases from J, the junction kept 0 bases outside the gene matches. This CDR3 spans 12 amino acids. Germline lookup yields CDR1 MNHNS and CDR2 SASEGT. CDR3 sequence: CASSGDSNEQFF. Written as DNA, the CDR3 is TGTGCCAGCAGTGGGGACAGCAATGAGCAGTTCTTC.

This clone showed up just a few times. The V and J genes are TRBV6-1 and TRBJ2-4; 8 bases match TRBD1. The J segment lost 0 bases and the V segment lost 6 bases, leaving 4 bases of the junction unmatched. CDR1 MNHNS and CDR2 SASEGT come from the germline V gene. The CDR3 runs 15 residues. CDR3 bases: TGTGCCAGCAGGTTAGGGACAGGAGCCAAAAACATTCAGTACTTC. Protein: CASRLGTGAKNIQYF.

The chain carries TRBV6-5 and TRBJ2-1, with 10 positions matching TRBD2. CDR1 is MNHEY, CDR2 SVGAGI, per germline. J lost 4 bases, V lost 7 bases, and 4 bases had no gene match. The CDR3 spans 14 residues. CDR3 nucleotides: TGTGCCAGCAACAAGCGGGGGGGATACAATGAGCAGTTCTTC. Translating gives CASNKRGGYNEQFF.

This CDR3 reads CASSPPGQVQETQYF. The CDR3 DNA sequence: TGTGCCAGCAGCCCGCCGGGACAGGTACAAGAGACCCAGTACTTC. This chain uses TRBV7-7 with TRBJ2-5; 8 positions match TRBD1. The CDR3 spans 15 residues. CDR1 SSHAT and CDR2 FNYEAQ come from the germline V gene (reference sequence). V lost 5 bases and J lost 2; bases outside the gene matches: 7. Combining the CDR3 with reference TRBV7-7 and TRBJ2-5 gives the whole variable domain GAGVSQSPRYKVTKRGQDVTLRCDPISSHATLYWYQQALGQGPEFLTYFNYEAQPDKSGLPSDRFSAERPEGSISTLTIQRTEQRDSAMYRCASSPPGQVQETQYFGPGTRLLVL.

Only one count was recorded for this clone. This CDR3 reads CASTPWTGSNQPQHF. CDR3 DNA sequence: TGTGCCAGCACCCCATGGACGGGGAGCAATCAGCCCCAGCATTTT. The chain joins TRBV7-2 to TRBJ1-5; D remains unclear. CDR3 size: 15 residues. In germline, CDR1 is SGHTA, CDR2 FQGNSA. The germline V and J ends were trimmed by 7 bases and 1 base, with 14 bases remaining between them.

The chain links TRBV29-1 to TRBJ2-2; D unclear. The V end was cut by 2 bases, the J end by 4 bases, with 8 bases between. The CDR3 is 13 residues long. Germline lookup yields CDR1 SQVTM and CDR2 ANQGSEA. The CDR3 sequence: CSVELGATGELFF. For the CDR3, the DNA is TGCAGCGTTGAACTGGGTGCCACCGGGGAGCTGTTTTTT.

This clone was observed at least ten times. The V and J genes are TRBV2 and TRBJ1-5; possible D gene TRBD1, 6 bases. The germline V and J ends were trimmed by 11 bases and 1 base, with 12 bases remaining between them. The CDR3 covers 13 residues. CDR1 and CDR2 from the germline V gene are SNHLY and FYNNEI. As DNA, the CDR3 is TGTGCCGGAGGGACAAACAGCAATCAGCCCCAGCATTTT. It codes for CAGGTNSNQPQHF.

This clone was seen a handful of times. The CDR3 loop reads CASSYSPQGQPEAFF. The CDR3 DNA reads as TGTGCCAGCAGTTACTCACCCCAAGGACAGCCTGAAGCTTTCTTT. The rearrangement links TRBV6-5 to TRBJ1-1; D possibly corresponds to TRBD1 (6 bases). Germline V gene sequence: CDR1 MNHEY, CDR2 SVGAGI. The V end was cut by 0 bases, the J end by 6 bases, with 14 bases between. The CDR3 extends over 15 amino acids.

This clone was observed at least ten times. The rearrangement joins TRBV7-8 to TRBJ1-3, with a possible D match to TRBD1 (6 bases). V lost 6 bases and J 2 bases, leaving 8 bases between the germline ends. Germline V gene lookup returns CDR1 SGHVS and CDR2 FQNEAQ. This CDR3 spans 13 amino acids. In DNA, the CDR3 is TGTGCCAGCAGACGGACAGCTGGAAACACCATATATTTT. Translated, it gives CASRRTAGNTIYF. Using reference TRBV7-8 and TRBJ1-3 for the parts outside the CDR3, the full variable domain is GAGVSQSPRYKVAKRGQDVALRCDPISGHVSLFWYQQALGQGPEFLTYFQNEAQLDKSGLPSDRFFAERPEGSVSTLKIQRTQQEDSAVYLCASRRTAGNTIYFGEGSWLTVV.

This clone occurred many times. The V and J genes are TRBV10-3 and TRBJ1-5; 7 bases line up with TRBD1. The germline V gene has CDR1 ENHRY and CDR2 SYGVKD. Germline trimming cut 0 bases from V and 7 bases from J; bases unmatched to any gene: 6. This CDR3 has 15 residues. CDR3 bases: TGTGCCATCAGTGAGTCTGAGGGGGCCCGGCAGCCCCAGCATTTT. Translating it yields CAISESEGARQPQHF.

The gene calls are TRBV30 and TRBJ2-1, with 9 bases matching TRBD1. CDR1 is GTSNPN, CDR2 SVGIG, per germline (reference sequence). Germline trimming cut 3 bases from V and 6 bases from J; bases unmatched to any gene: 9. The CDR3 has 15 residues. The CDR3 loop reads CAWSDDRGFINEQFF. The CDR3 bases are TGTGCCTGGAGCGACGACAGGGGGTTCATCAATGAGCAGTTCTTC.

This clone turned up a few times. At the DNA level, this CDR3 is encoded by other sequences in the same sample as well. This rearrangement joins TRBV27 to TRBJ1-1; no definite D call. V lost 6 bases and J 0 bases, leaving 11 bases between the germline ends. The CDR3 sequence is 14 residues long. Germline CDR1 and CDR2: MNHEY and SMNVEV (reference sequence). The CDR3 DNA sequence: TGTGCCAGCAGCTCTGCCGAGGTGAACACTGAAGCTTTCTTT. It is translated as CASSSAEVNTEAFF.

The rearrangement joins TRBV29-1 to TRBJ1-1; no clear D gene. Germline lookup yields CDR1 SQVTM and CDR2 ANQGSEA. The V gene lost 5 bases and the J gene lost 1 base, with 8 bases spanning the gap. CDR3 length: 12 amino acids. The CDR3 DNA reads TGCAGCGTTCAGTATAAGAACACTGAAGCTTTCTTT. Translating it yields CSVQYKNTEAFF.

V usage is TRBV18 and J usage is TRBJ1-3, with 10 nucleotides matching TRBD1. The germline gives CDR1 KGHSH, CDR2 LQKENI. The V and J ends lost 6 bases and 6 bases, in that order; junction bases with no gene match: 8. The CDR3 is made up of 15 amino acids. In DNA form, the CDR3 reads TGTGCCAGCTCCCTCGGACAGGGGGAAGAAAACACCATATATTTT. This gives the protein CASSLGQGEENTIYF.